A single sample is the source of the 27 T cell receptor beta chains below, sequenced in a study of shared clonotypes between healthy human individuals. Only in-frame clones appear in the TCRdb table, and some are missing; sequencing was by immunoSEQ multiplex PCR. The sample carries a few hundred thousand clones, 97% recorded once. The sequencing sample was made of naive CD4+ T cells sorted from blood. Sample subset: CD45RA+ positively selected. These receptors all stem from a woman younger than 45 in good health.

In DNA form, the CDR3 reads TGTGCCAGCAGCCTCACAGGGGGCACGGGCAATCAGCCCCAGCATTTT. Translating gives CASSLTGGTGNQPQHF. This sequence joins TRBV5-8 and TRBJ1-5; 9 bases map to TRBD1. Looked up from germline, CDR1 is SGHTS and CDR2 is YDEGEE. Trimming took 4 bases from V and 2 from J; bases not matched to a gene: 7. The CDR3 is 16 amino acids.

The chain links TRBV6-6 to TRBJ2-6; D is undetermined. Germline lookup yields CDR1 MNHNY and CDR2 SVGAGI (reference sequence). Trimming cost V 0 bases and J 1 base, with 7 bases left between them. The CDR3 totals 16 residues. DNA of the CDR3: TGTGCCAGCAGTTACTCTGGAGAGTCTGGGGCCAACGTCCTGACTTTC. Residues: CASSYSGESGANVLTF.

The gene calls are TRBV18 and TRBJ1-4; 7 nucleotides line up with TRBD1. The CDR3 length is 15 residues. The ends lost 4 bases at V and 5 bases at J; junction bases unmatched: 7. Germline CDR1 reads KGHSH; CDR2 reads LQKENI. In DNA form, the CDR3 reads TGTGCCAGCTCACTTGGGGACAGCAGCAATGAAAAACTGTTTTTT. Amino acid sequence: CASSLGDSSNEKLFF.

The chain carries TRBV30 and TRBJ2-7, with D perhaps matching TRBD2 (6 bases). Germline loops: CDR1 GTSNPN, CDR2 SVGIG (reference sequence). There are 16 residues in the CDR3. The ends were cut back, 3 bases at V and 2 bases at J, with 20 bases in the middle. This CDR3 is CAWSQKGRGMAYEQYF. CDR3 nucleotides: TGTGCCTGGAGCCAAAAAGGGCGGGGAATGGCCTACGAGCAGTACTTC.

This clone was recorded only once. This CDR3 reads CASSSGGLADNTGELFF. CDR3 DNA: TGTGCCAGCAGCTCCGGCGGACTAGCGGATAACACCGGGGAGCTGTTTTTT. The J gene is TRBJ2-2, the V gene TRBV11-3, with 10 nucleotides matching TRBD2. Trimming took 4 bases from V and 2 from J; bases not matched to a gene: 7. Germline V CDR1 and CDR2: SGHNT, YENEEA. The CDR3 loop spans 17 amino acids.

The chain links TRBV6-6 to TRBJ2-1, with TRBD2 matching 7 bases. Germline lookup yields CDR1 MNHNY and CDR2 SVGAGI (reference sequence). The length of the CDR3 is 14 residues. V was pared by 3 bases and J by 7 bases, with 6 bases of the junction left unmatched. DNA of the CDR3: TGTGCCAGCAGTTATGCGGGAGTGAGGAATGAGCAGTTCTTC. Its protein is CASSYAGVRNEQFF.

Details on this clone: Other nucleotide sequences from this sample produce the same CDR3. V usage is TRBV19 and J usage is TRBJ1-2, with TRBD1 matching 11 bases. CDR1 is LNHDA, CDR2 SQIVND, per germline (reference sequence). V lost 4 bases and J lost 2; bases outside the gene matches: 0. This CDR3 is built from 14 residues. CDR3 amino acids: CASSRDRGNYGYTF. In DNA form, the CDR3 reads TGTGCCAGTAGTAGGGACAGGGGGAACTATGGCTACACCTTC.

The CDR3 coding sequence is TGTGCCAGCAGCTTGGGCAGGGCATACAATGAGCAGTTCTTC. This sequence encodes CASSLGRAYNEQFF. V gene TRBV5-6 combines with J gene TRBJ2-1; possible D gene TRBD1, 5 bases. V shed 0 bases and J shed 4 bases, with 8 bases lying between them. CDR1 SGHDT and CDR2 YYEEEE come from the germline V gene. The CDR3 is made up of 14 amino acids.

CDR3 protein: CASSLIASESSYEQYF. CDR3 DNA: TGTGCCAGCAGCTTAATAGCTAGCGAGAGCTCCTACGAGCAGTACTTC. This chain uses TRBV7-9 with TRBJ2-7; a possible D gene is TRBD2 (6 bases). CDR1 is SEHNR, CDR2 FQNEAQ, per germline (reference sequence). The length of the CDR3 is 16 residues. V lost 2 bases and J 0 bases, leaving 14 bases between the germline ends.

This clone was detected only once. The chain joins TRBV28 to TRBJ2-5, with 7 bases fitting TRBD2. This CDR3 contains 14 residues. From germline, CDR1 is MDHEN and CDR2 SYDVKM. After removal of 4 bases from V and 4 bases from J, the junction contained 6 bases not matched to a gene. The CDR3 loop is CASSSRERRETQYF. CDR3 in DNA: TGTGCCAGCAGTTCGCGGGAGAGGCGAGAGACCCAGTACTTC.

V is TRBV30 and J is TRBJ2-7, with 11 bases that match TRBD1. V shed 1 base and J 3 bases; nucleotides not matched to a gene: 8. Germline CDR1 and CDR2: GTSNPN and SVGIG (reference sequence). CDR3 length: 16 amino acids. The CDR3 DNA follows: TGTGCCTGGAGTGCGCCCCTGGGACAGGGGGGCTACGAGCAGTACTTC. This gives the protein CAWSAPLGQGGYEQYF.

This clone was counted a single time. V and J are TRBV6-5 and TRBJ1-2, with D hard to call. Germline V gene lookup returns CDR1 MNHEY and CDR2 SVGAGI. The CDR3 runs 13 residues. The V and J ends lost 5 bases and 7 bases respectively, with 14 bases between them. CDR3 protein: CASSGITTGGYTF. The CDR3 DNA is TGTGCCAGCAGTGGAATCACGACGGGTGGCTACACCTTC.

This chain uses TRBV28 with TRBJ1-2, with no clear D. This CDR3 spans 13 amino acids. The germline V and J ends were trimmed by 2 bases and 8 bases, with 12 bases remaining between them. Germline CDR1 reads MDHEN; CDR2 reads SYDVKM. The CDR3 sequence: CASSLAQFGGYTF. DNA of the CDR3: TGTGCCAGCAGTTTAGCCCAGTTTGGGGGCTACACCTTC.

The chain employs TRBV18 and TRBJ1-5, with a possible D match to TRBD1 (5 bases). V lost 2 bases, J lost 3 bases, and 8 bases lay in between. The length of the CDR3 is 14 residues. Germline-derived CDR1 and CDR2 are KGHSH and LQKENI. In DNA, the CDR3 is TGTGCCAGCTCACCAAGCAGGGTCAATCAGCCCCAGCATTTT. Translating gives CASSPSRVNQPQHF.

The chain is built from TRBV2 and TRBJ1-5; the D gene is possibly TRBD1 (6 bases). The CDR3 contains 14 residues. CDR1 is SNHLY and CDR2 is FYNNEI in the germline V gene. V lost 10 bases and J 3 bases, leaving 16 bases between the germline ends. Here the CDR3 DNA reads TGTGCCACCTCCCAGACAGGAACCAATCAGCCCCAGCATTTT. This encodes CATSQTGTNQPQHF.

This chain links TRBV29-1 with TRBJ2-5; maybe TRBD2 (5 bases). The CDR3 length is 14 residues. V lost 6 bases, J lost 2 bases, and 16 bases lay in between. Looked up from germline, CDR1 is SQVTM and CDR2 is ANQGSEA. The CDR3 region is CSVPGGRIQETQYF. As DNA, the CDR3 is TGCAGCGTCCCCGGAGGCCGGATTCAAGAGACCCAGTACTTC. Filled out from reference TRBV29-1 and TRBJ2-5, the complete variable domain reads SAVISQKPSRDICQRGTSLTIQCQVDSQVTMMFWYRQQPGQSLTLIATANQGSEATYESGFVIDKFPISRPNLTFSTLTVSNMSPEDSSIYLCSVPGGRIQETQYFGPGTRLLVL.

This rearrangement joins TRBV10-1 to TRBJ2-7; D not certain. Trimming pared 0 bases from V and 3 bases from J, leaving 12 bases between. The germline CDR1 and CDR2 sequences are WNHNN and SYGVQD (reference sequence). The CDR3 consists of 15 residues. The CDR3 DNA follows: TGCGCCAGCAGTGAGTCGACTCCCCGAGACTACGAGCAGTACTTC. It encodes CASSESTPRDYEQYF.

CDR3 residues: CASSARLAQGSGELFF. The CDR3 DNA reads TGTGCCAGCAGCGCCCGACTAGCCCAAGGGTCCGGGGAGCTGTTTTTT. The chain links TRBV11-2 to TRBJ2-2; 7 nucleotides agree with TRBD2. The germline V gene has CDR1 SGHAT and CDR2 FQNNGV. J gave up 6 bases and V 5 bases, and 12 bases lay outside the gene matches. The length of the CDR3 is 16 residues.

The chain is built from TRBV30 and TRBJ2-3; 12 bases agree with TRBD2. J was trimmed by 4 bases and V by 4 bases; bases with no gene match: 6. CDR1 GTSNPN and CDR2 SVGIG come from the germline V gene (reference sequence). CDR3 length: 15 residues. In DNA, the CDR3 is TGTGCCTGGATAGGACTAGCGGGATCCTCAGATACGCAGTATTTT. Translating gives CAWIGLAGSSDTQYF.

V is TRBV18 and J is TRBJ1-1, with TRBD1 matching 7 bases. Germline V gives CDR1 KGHSH, CDR2 LQKENI. The ends lost 3 bases at V and 3 bases at J; junction bases unmatched: 7. The CDR3 is made up of 15 amino acids. The CDR3 region has the DNA TGTGCCAGCTCACCGGGACAGATTACTGACACTGAAGCTTTCTTT. Amino acid sequence: CASSPGQITDTEAFF.

This chain joins TRBV5-8 and TRBJ1-4; perhaps TRBD1 as D (6 bases). Deletions cut 4 bases from V and 8 bases from J, with 15 bases between. The CDR3 is 14 amino acids. From germline, CDR1 is SGHTS and CDR2 YDEGEE. The CDR3 sequence is CASSKPSQGEKLFF. The DNA of the CDR3 is TGTGCCAGCAGCAAACCATCCCAGGGGGAAAAACTGTTTTTT.

CDR3 amino acids: CATSRDRGAQETQYF. In DNA form, the CDR3 reads TGTGCCACCAGCAGAGATCGCGGGGCCCAAGAGACCCAGTACTTC. This rearrangement joins TRBV15 to TRBJ2-5; possible D gene TRBD2, 6 bases. The CDR3 has 15 residues. Germline V CDR1 and CDR2: LNHNV, YYDKDF (reference sequence). V lost 0 bases, J lost 1 base, and 9 bases lay in between. Filled out from reference TRBV15 and TRBJ2-5, the complete variable domain reads DAMVIQNPRYQVTQFGKPVTLSCSQTLNHNVMYWYQQKSSQAPKLLFHYYDKDFNNEADTPDNFQSRRPNTSFCFLDIRSPGLGDTAMYLCATSRDRGAQETQYFGPGTRLLVL.

DNA for the CDR3: TGTGCCATCACCCCAGGGACTGGTCAGCCCCAGCATTTT. This sequence encodes CAITPGTGQPQHF. V is TRBV10-3 and J is TRBJ1-5, with D perhaps TRBD1 (5 bases). Germline values: CDR1 ENHRY, CDR2 SYGVKD. The CDR3 length is 13 residues. Trimming stripped 7 bases from V and 6 bases from J, with 13 bases between.

The genes are TRBV19 and TRBJ1-5; D gene unclear. V lost 5 bases and J 9 bases, leaving 14 bases between the germline ends. This CDR3 has 13 amino acids. Germline-derived CDR1 and CDR2 are LNHDA and SQIVND (reference sequence). CDR3 sequence: CASSGPPNRPQHF. The CDR3 region has the DNA TGTGCCAGTAGTGGGCCCCCTAATAGGCCCCAGCATTTT. Full variable domain (outside the CDR3, taken from reference TRBV19 and TRBJ1-5): DGGITQSPKYLFRKEGQNVTLSCEQNLNHDAMYWYRQDPGQGLRLIYYSQIVNDFQKGDIAEGYSVSREKKESFPLTVTSAQKNPTAFYLCASSGPPNRPQHFGDGTRLSIL.

The rearrangement joins TRBV30 to TRBJ2-5; D is ambiguous. The end of the DNA is better explained by TRBJ2-7, so the J call may be wrong. CDR3 length: 13 residues. Per the germline V gene, CDR1 is GTSNPN and CDR2 is SVGIG (reference sequence). The CDR3 coding sequence is TGTGCCTGGAGTGTACTTATAGGGCTCGAGCAGTACTTC. This sequence encodes CAWSVLIGLEQYF.

The gene calls are TRBV7-2 and TRBJ2-7, with D perhaps matching TRBD2 (5 bases). Trimming stripped 2 bases from V and 3 bases from J, with 11 bases between. CDR1 and CDR2 (germline): SGHTA, FQGNSA. This CDR3 has 14 amino acids. CDR3 nucleotide sequence: TGTGCCAGCAGCTTAATAGGTCGGGACTACGAGCAGTACTTC. It encodes CASSLIGRDYEQYF.

This chain joins TRBV4-1 and TRBJ2-5; D possibly corresponds to TRBD2 (6 bases). V was cut by 1 base and J by 2 bases, with 14 bases left in between. The CDR3 spans 16 residues. Germline V gene data show CDR1 as MGHRA and CDR2 as YSYEKL. The CDR3 here is CASSQGPAGPQETQYF. Written as DNA, the CDR3 is TGCGCCAGCAGCCAAGGGCCTGCGGGGCCTCAAGAGACCCAGTACTTC.